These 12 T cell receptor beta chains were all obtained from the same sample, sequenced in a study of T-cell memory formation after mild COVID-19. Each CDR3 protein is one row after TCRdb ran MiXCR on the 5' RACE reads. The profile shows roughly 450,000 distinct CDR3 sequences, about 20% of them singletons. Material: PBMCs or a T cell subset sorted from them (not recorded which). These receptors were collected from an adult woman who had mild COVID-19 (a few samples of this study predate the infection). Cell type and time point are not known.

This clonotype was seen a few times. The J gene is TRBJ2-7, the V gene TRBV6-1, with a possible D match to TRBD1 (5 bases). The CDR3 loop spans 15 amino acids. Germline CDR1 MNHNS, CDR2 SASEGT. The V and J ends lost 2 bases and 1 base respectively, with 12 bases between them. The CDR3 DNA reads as TGTGCCAGCAGTGAACTCTGGGGCAAGTCCTACGAGCAGTACTTC. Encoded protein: CASSELWGKSYEQYF.

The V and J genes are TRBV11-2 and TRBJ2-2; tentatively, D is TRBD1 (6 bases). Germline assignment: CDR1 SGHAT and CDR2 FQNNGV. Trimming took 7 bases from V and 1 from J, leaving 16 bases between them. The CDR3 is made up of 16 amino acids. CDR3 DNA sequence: TGTGCCAGCACCACCGCGGGCAGGGGGAACACCGGGGAGCTGTTTTTT. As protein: CASTTAGRGNTGELFF.

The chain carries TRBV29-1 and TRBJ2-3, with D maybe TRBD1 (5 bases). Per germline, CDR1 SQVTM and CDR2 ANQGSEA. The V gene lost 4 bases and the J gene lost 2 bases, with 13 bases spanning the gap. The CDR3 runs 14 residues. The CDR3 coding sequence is TGCAGCGTTGTTATAACAGGAGCCACAGATACGCAGTATTTT. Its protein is CSVVITGATDTQYF.

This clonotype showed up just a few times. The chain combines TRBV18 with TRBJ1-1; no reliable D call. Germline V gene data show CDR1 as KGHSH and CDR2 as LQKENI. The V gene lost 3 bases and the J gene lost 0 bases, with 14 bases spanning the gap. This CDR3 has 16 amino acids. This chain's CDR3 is CASSPGRSPMNTEAFF. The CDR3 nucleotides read TGTGCCAGCTCACCTGGGAGGTCTCCCATGAACACTGAAGCTTTCTTT.

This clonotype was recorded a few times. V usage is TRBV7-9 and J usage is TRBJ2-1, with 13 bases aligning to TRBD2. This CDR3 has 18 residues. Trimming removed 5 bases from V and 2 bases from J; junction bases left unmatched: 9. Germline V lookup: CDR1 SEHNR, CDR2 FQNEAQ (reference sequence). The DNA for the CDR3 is TGTGCCAGCAGCATCCGCTGGACTAGCGGGGGAACCTACAATGAGCAGTTCTTC. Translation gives CASSIRWTSGGTYNEQFF.

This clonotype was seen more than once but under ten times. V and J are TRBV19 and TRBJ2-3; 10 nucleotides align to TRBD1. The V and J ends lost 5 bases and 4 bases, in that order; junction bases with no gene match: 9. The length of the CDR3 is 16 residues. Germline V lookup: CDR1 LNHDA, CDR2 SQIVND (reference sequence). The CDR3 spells CASSPLGTGVADTQYF. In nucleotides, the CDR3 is TGTGCCAGTAGTCCTCTCGGGACAGGGGTTGCAGATACGCAGTATTTT.

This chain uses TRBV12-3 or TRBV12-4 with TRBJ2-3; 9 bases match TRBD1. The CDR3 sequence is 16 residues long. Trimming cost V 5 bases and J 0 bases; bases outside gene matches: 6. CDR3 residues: CASSPGTGSSTDTQYF. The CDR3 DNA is TGTGCCAGCAGTCCCGGGACAGGGAGTAGCACAGATACGCAGTATTTT.

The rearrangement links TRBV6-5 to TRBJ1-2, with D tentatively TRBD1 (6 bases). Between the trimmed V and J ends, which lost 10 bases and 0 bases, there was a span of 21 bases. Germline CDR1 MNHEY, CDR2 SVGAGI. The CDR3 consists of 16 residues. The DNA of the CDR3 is TGTGCCACCCAGAACCCAGGCGGGACAACTAACTATGGCTACACCTTC. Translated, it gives CATQNPGGTTNYGYTF.

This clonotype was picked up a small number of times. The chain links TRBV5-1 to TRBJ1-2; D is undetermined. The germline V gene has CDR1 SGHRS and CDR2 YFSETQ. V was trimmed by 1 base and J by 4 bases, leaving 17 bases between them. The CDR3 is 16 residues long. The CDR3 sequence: CASSLQSGPGAYGYTF. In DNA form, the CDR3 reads TGCGCCAGCAGCTTGCAGTCCGGACCGGGAGCCTATGGCTACACCTTC.

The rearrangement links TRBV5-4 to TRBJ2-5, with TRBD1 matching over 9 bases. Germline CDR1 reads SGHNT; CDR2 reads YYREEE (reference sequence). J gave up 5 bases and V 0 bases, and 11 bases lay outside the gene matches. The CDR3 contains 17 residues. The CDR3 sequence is CASSLGRWTGERETQYF. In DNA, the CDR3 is TGTGCCAGCAGCTTGGGGAGGTGGACAGGGGAGCGGGAGACCCAGTACTTC.

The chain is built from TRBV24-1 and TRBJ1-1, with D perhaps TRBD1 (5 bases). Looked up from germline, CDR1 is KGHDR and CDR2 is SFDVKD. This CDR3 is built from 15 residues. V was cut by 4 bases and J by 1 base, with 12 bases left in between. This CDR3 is CATSDPQQGNTEAFF. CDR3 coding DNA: TGTGCCACCAGTGACCCCCAGCAGGGGAACACTGAAGCTTTCTTT.

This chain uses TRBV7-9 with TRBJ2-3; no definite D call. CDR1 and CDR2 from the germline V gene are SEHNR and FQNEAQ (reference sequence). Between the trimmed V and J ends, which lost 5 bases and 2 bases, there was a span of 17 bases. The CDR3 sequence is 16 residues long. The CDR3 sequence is CASSAESIHPTDTQYF. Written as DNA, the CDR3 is TGTGCCAGCAGCGCAGAGAGTATCCACCCCACAGATACGCAGTATTTT.